This TCR beta chain was found in a study of OX40 agonist ivuxolimab in advanced cancers. Study summary: Head and neck, renal cell, melanoma or hepatocellular carcinoma were the cancers that dose-escalation patients had. Prior checkpoint blockade (anti-PD-1, anti-PD-L1 or anti-CTLA-4) was permitted; under 50% had it. Three partial responders included one hepatocellular carcinoma patient and two cutaneous melanoma patients.

Concerning this clone: What it binds is unknown.

Sequencing used immunoSEQ multiplex PCR; TCRdb keeps in-frame clones, though not all of them. The data hold 53,000 or so clones, with roughly 79% observed a single time. Findings and caveats of the study: On average, CD8+ T cells showed a greater number of expanded clones than CD4+.

V gave up 0 bases and J gave up 6 bases, with 11 bases separating them. Germline V gene data show CDR1 as GTSNPN and CDR2 as SVGIG (reference sequence). The CDR3 spans 13 residues. The sequence derives from an adult with an advanced solid tumor such as melanoma, head and neck, liver or kidney cancer. Sequenced material: CD4+ or CD8+ T cells sorted from blood, taken in a trial of the OX40 agonist ivuxolimab. The chain is built from TRBV30 and TRBJ1-2, with D perhaps matching TRBD1 (5 bases). CDR3 nucleotides: TGTGCCTGGAGTGTGTGGGGGGAGGATGGCTACACCTTC. Its protein is CAWSVWGEDGYTF.